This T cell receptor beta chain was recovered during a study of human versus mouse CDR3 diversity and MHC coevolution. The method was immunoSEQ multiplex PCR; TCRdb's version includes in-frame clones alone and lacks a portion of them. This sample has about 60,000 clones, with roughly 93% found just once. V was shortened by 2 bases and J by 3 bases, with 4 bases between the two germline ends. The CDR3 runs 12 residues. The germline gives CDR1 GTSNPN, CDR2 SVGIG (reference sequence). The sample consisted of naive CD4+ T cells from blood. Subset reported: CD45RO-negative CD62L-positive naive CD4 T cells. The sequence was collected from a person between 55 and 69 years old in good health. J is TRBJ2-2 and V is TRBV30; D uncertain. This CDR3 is CAWSYHTGELFF. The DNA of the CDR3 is TGTGCCTGGAGTTATCACACCGGGGAGCTGTTTTTT.